This T cell receptor (beta chain) was sequenced in a study of OX40 agonist ivuxolimab in advanced cancers. Study context: Subjects had a mean age of approximately 60 years, with a range of roughly 20 to 79; roughly 83% were male.

The method was immunoSEQ multiplex PCR; TCRdb's version includes in-frame clones alone and lacks a portion of them. The sample holds 80,000 or so clones; 80% to 95% are singletons and the top ten take approximately 0.32%. Collection of blood occurred at baseline, at cycle 4 day 1, and at cycle 7 day 1. The source of this sequence is an adult with an advanced solid tumor such as melanoma, head and neck, liver or kidney cancer. The sequencing used CD4+ or CD8+ T cells sorted from blood, collected in a trial of the OX40 agonist ivuxolimab.

The CDR3 coding sequence is TGTGCCAGCAGACATCCCGTTAGCACAGATACGCAGTATTTT. This encodes CASRHPVSTDTQYF. V and J are TRBV28 and TRBJ2-3; D is ambiguous. CDR1 is MDHEN, CDR2 SYDVKM, per germline. The length of the CDR3 is 14 residues. V gave up 6 bases and J gave up 0 bases, with 10 bases separating them.